This T cell receptor beta chain was observed in a study of blood T cell repertoires in COVID-19. Study information: Acute and convalescent COVID-19 samples came from the United States, Italy and Spain. T cells, B-cell-depleted T cells, or PBMCs provided the cDNA or gDNA that served as material.

How the authors handled the data: Reference gene primer amplification yielded estimated nucleated cell counts. Data came from immunoSEQ multiplex PCR; TCRdb stores just in-frame clones and leaves some out. Clonal size and the V and J genes are those of that table, whereas D and trimming came from the DNA. This sample has 200,000 to 250,000 clones, with 70% to 90% found just once. Germline V gene sequence: CDR1 LGHNA, CDR2 YSLEER. CDR3 length: 17 residues. Germline trimming cut 0 bases from V and 6 bases from J; bases unmatched to any gene: 9. Enrolment of Seattle patients took place during active infection, and they were followed longitudinally.

The sequencing sample was made of peripheral blood. This clonotype was sampled from a woman younger than 45 with COVID-19, enrolled during active disease. The chain carries TRBV4-3 and TRBJ2-3; 10 bases map to TRBD2. The CDR3 DNA sequence: TGCGCCAGCAGCCAAGATCTCCCTAGCGGGAGAAGGGATACGCAGTATTTT. Its translation is CASSQDLPSGRRDTQYF.